A selection of T cell receptor beta chains follows, all from one sample in a study of shared clonotypes between healthy human individuals. Only in-frame clones appear in the TCRdb table, and some are missing; sequencing was by immunoSEQ multiplex PCR. The sample has millions of clones, about 93% seen once. What was sequenced was naive CD8+ T cells from PBMCs. These receptors originate from a man between 18 and 35 years old in good health. Some clones in this sample may be carry-over from other donors' samples. Each CDR3 is given with its conserved first and last residue. A D gene is named only where the DNA matches it firmly. Clone size is not always given. Where it is, it says once, few, many or a class for expanded clones.

TGCAGCGTTGCCGGGGAGGCCAAAAACATTCAGTACTTC	CSVAGEAKNIQYF	NA	NA	TRBV29-1	TRBJ2-4
TGTGCCAGCAGCTTTTCAGGGGGCGAGCAGTACTTC	CASSFSGGEQYF	NA	TRBD1	TRBV5-6	TRBJ2-7
TGTGCCAGCAGTTTGTATCTAGGGCAGGGTGCGGACAATGAGCAGTTCTTC	CASSLYLGQGADNEQFF	NA	NA	TRBV28	TRBJ2-1
TGTGCCATCCAGAGAGGGGCAACTGAAGCTTTCTTT	CAIQRGATEAFF	NA	NA	TRBV28	TRBJ1-1
TGTGCCAGCAGTTACGGGTCAGGTTTAGGGGGTGAGACCCAGTACTTC	CASSYGSGLGGETQYF	NA	NA	TRBV6-6	TRBJ2-5
TGTGCCAGCAGTTTATCACTCAACAATGAGCAGTTCTTC	CASSLSLNNEQFF	NA	NA	TRBV27	TRBJ2-1
TGTGCTAGTGGCGTGGACACTGAAGCTTTCTTT	CASGVDTEAFF	NA	NA	TRBV12-5	TRBJ1-1
TGCGCCAGCAGCTTGTTCGGTCCGAGCGGGCAAGAGACCCAGTACTTC	CASSLFGPSGQETQYF	NA	NA	TRBV5-1	TRBJ2-5
TGTGCCAGCAAAGACAGGGGTAAGGACTACGAGCAGTACTTC	CASKDRGKDYEQYF	NA	TRBD1	TRBV2	TRBJ2-7
TGTGCCAGCAGTTTAACAGGGATCGGAGGCTACACCTTC	CASSLTGIGGYTF	NA	NA	TRBV27	TRBJ1-2
TGTGCCAGCAGCGGCCGGACTAGCGGGAGGGCCATGGCGCAGTTCTTC	CASSGRTSGRAMAQFF	NA	TRBD2	TRBV9	TRBJ2-1
TGTGCCAGCAGTTTTTACAGAAGTGGGGGCGGCGAGCAGTACTTC	CASSFYRSGGGEQYF	NA	NA	TRBV27	TRBJ2-7
TGTGCCATCAGTGAGGGGGACCCTGAAGCTTTCTTT	CAISEGDPEAFF	few	NA	TRBV10-3	TRBJ1-1
TGCGCCAGCAGCTTGCGGGACACGGACTACGAGCAGTACTTC	CASSLRDTDYEQYF	NA	NA	TRBV4-1	TRBJ2-7
TGTGCCAGCAGCTTAACTAGCGGGCGTTATGTCTACAATGAGCAGTTCTTC	CASSLTSGRYVYNEQFF	NA	TRBD2	TRBV7-2	TRBJ2-1
TGCAGCGCCGTACGGACTAGCGGTAGCACAGATACGCAGTATTTT	CSAVRTSGSTDTQYF	NA	TRBD2	TRBV29-1	TRBJ2-3
TGTGCCAGCAGTTACTCGCCAGCGGGGTCTTACGAGCAGTACTTC	CASSYSPAGSYEQYF	NA	TRBD2	TRBV6-6	TRBJ2-7
TGTGCCAGCAGCGCGGACAGGGAATATGGCTACACCTTC	CASSADREYGYTF	few	TRBD1	TRBV9	TRBJ1-2
TGTGCCACCAGCACAGGCGACTACGAGCAGTACTTC	CATSTGDYEQYF	NA	NA	TRBV15	TRBJ2-7
TGTGCTGATTTCATTGACTATGGCTACACCTTC	CADFIDYGYTF	NA	NA	TRBV6-4	TRBJ1-2
TGTGCCAGCAGTTACTCCCAGCGGGAGGATCTCTACGAGCAGTACTTC	CASSYSQREDLYEQYF	NA	TRBD2	TRBV6-5	TRBJ2-7
TGCGCCAGCAGCCCGGGACTAGCGAACTACGAGCAGTACTTC	CASSPGLANYEQYF	NA	TRBD2	TRBV5-1	TRBJ2-7
TGTGCCAGCAGCGCGGGAGTGGGGTCCTACGAGCAGTACTTC	CASSAGVGSYEQYF	NA	NA	TRBV9	TRBJ2-7
TGCGCCAGCAGCTTCAGGAACAGGGAGTCCACTGAAGCTTTCTTT	CASSFRNRESTEAFF	NA	NA	TRBV5-1	TRBJ1-1
TGTGCCAGCACGGAACTCAGCTCCTACAATGAGCAGTTCTTC	CASTELSSYNEQFF	NA	NA	TRBV7-6	TRBJ2-1
TGTGCCAGCAGCTTAGTGGTTTTGGCGGGTAAAAACATTCAGTACTTC	CASSLVVLAGKNIQYF	NA	NA	TRBV7-9	TRBJ2-4
TGTGCCAGCAGCCAAGAGGGGGGGGGCCTGAACACTGAAGCTTTCTTT	CASSQEGGGLNTEAFF	once	NA	TRBV4-2	TRBJ1-1
TGCAGCGTTGGCCCCGGGACAGGGTGGGAGCAGTACTTC	CSVGPGTGWEQYF	NA	TRBD1	TRBV29-1	TRBJ2-7
TGCGCCAGCAGCTTAGTGATGACGGTTACCGGGGAGCTGTTTTTT	CASSLVMTVTGELFF	NA	NA	TRBV5-1	TRBJ2-2